This T cell receptor beta chain was found in a study of T cells in Graves' hyperthyroidism and ophthalmopathy (dated by TCRdb to between 2018 and 2020). A note on the overall study: Peripheral blood samples were taken at the time of initial diagnosis, prior to any treatment. To identify distinguishing TCR V-J signatures, a discovery cohort of 100 or so patients was used, comprising some 45 with Graves' ophthalmopathy and some 60 with stable Graves' hyperthyroidism. Whether ophthalmopathy could be predicted prospectively was tested in an independent validation cohort made up of 18 to 20 hyperthyroidism patients plus 17 patients who later progressed to ophthalmopathy. For training and testing, the roughly 93 patients in the discovery cohort were randomly divided in a 7:3 ratio. In more than five Graves' hyperthyroidism patients, the study also compared T-cell repertoires from thyroid tissue with T-cell repertoires from blood. Once sampling was done, hyperthyroidism patients were given methimazole at a starting dose of 30 mg daily, whereas ophthalmopathy patients were given high-dose intravenous methylprednisolone. The paper describes TCR Vbeta CDR3 sequencing of 130 to 150 peripheral blood samples, made up of roughly 45 ophthalmopathy patients, some 80 hyperthyroidism patients and about 17 progressor patients.

This clonotype has ten or more counts. Its antigen is not yet known. No qualities accompany the bases; no much larger clone lies one base away. The CDR3 starts with the cysteine, ends with the phenylalanine, and has 14 residues. Of the read, only the CDR3 DNA is kept; its 42 bases are in frame from base 1. V ends up 5 bases short and J 8 bases short, with an unmatched junction base count of 8. The germline V gene supplies CDR1 SGHTA and CDR2 FQGTGA. Hyperthyroidism patients were aged 18 to 65 years and newly diagnosed, with disease duration of less than 2 months. The study excluded patients with uncontrolled infections, other autoimmune diseases, pregnancy or lactation. Diagnoses were established on the basis of clinical symptoms, serum thyroxine and TRAb, thyroid ultrasound, and orbital computed tomography. Blood from progressor patients was drawn when they were first diagnosed with hyperthyroidism, before any ophthalmopathy symptoms appeared. PBMCs were separated from around 9.1 ml of fresh peripheral blood using Ficoll-Paque density gradient centrifugation. Progressor patients were initially diagnosed with Graves' hyperthyroidism and developed ophthalmopathy during follow-up. Total RNA was extracted with Trizol reagent, and quality was checked on an Agilent 2100 Bioanalyzer.

General conclusions and limits of the study: In cross-validation, a model built on a 13 V-J signature told ophthalmopathy apart from stable hyperthyroidism with approximately 90% sensitivity and roughly 81% specificity, and in testing the same model reached 80%/75%. Sample size was not statistically predetermined, and investigators were not blinded to group allocation. In validation, the model predicted progression to ophthalmopathy with over 65% sensitivity and less than 75% specificity, a median of about 6 months before onset. Most expanded thyroid clonotypes (frequency above 0.001) were also detected in blood, suggesting blood repertoires may reflect thyroid immune responses.

The TCR beta CDR3 regions were amplified from RNA transcripts. The TCR CDR3 was subjected to a first round of RT-PCR using the HTBI primer set and the Qiagen OneStep RT-PCR kit. The libraries were constructed in a second round of multiplex PCR and then size-selected and purified. Libraries were sequenced paired-end with 100 bp reads on an Illumina HiSeq2000. On the study's bioinformatics: Raw data were processed with SOAPnuke, discarding reads with adapters, uncalled bases, mean Phred below 15, or no exact constant-primer or identifier match. High-quality paired reads were merged with COPE v1.2.5, and unique nucleotide sequences were defined as clonotypes. MiTCR v1.1 was used to align clonotypes to the IMGT TRBV, TRBD and TRBJ reference segments. The analysis included only V-J combinations with a frequency above 0.0001, which together covered 99.2% of the repertoires. A TCS score was defined as the ratio of F50 (clonal expansion) to E x V (chaos), with BLOSUM62-based TCRdist applied between CDR3 peptides within each V-J. Welch's t-statistics and random forest reduced roughly 530 V-J features to 10 to 15, which were used in a naive Bayes classifier (R e1071). The public reads were reanalyzed by TCRdb: fastp trimming at Q25, MiXCR alignment, in-frame beta chains only. Every entry covers one CDR3 protein and lists the most common genes and DNA from its rows. For this entry, the V and J calls and clone size follow TCRdb and not the study's own pipeline. The sample includes about 720,000 distinct CDR3 sequences, with roughly a sixth observed a single time. 16% of the sample belongs to the ten largest clones.

The clonotype was recovered from a woman aged 45-59 years with Graves' hyperthyroidism that later progressed to Graves' ophthalmopathy. Sequencing was performed on blood. The rearrangement joined TRBV7-3 to TRBJ2-4; 8 of the junction bases match TRBD2. The base sequence is TGTGCCAGCAGCATTTCGGGGGGGGAGGACATTCAGTACTTC. It encodes CASSISGGEDIQYF.